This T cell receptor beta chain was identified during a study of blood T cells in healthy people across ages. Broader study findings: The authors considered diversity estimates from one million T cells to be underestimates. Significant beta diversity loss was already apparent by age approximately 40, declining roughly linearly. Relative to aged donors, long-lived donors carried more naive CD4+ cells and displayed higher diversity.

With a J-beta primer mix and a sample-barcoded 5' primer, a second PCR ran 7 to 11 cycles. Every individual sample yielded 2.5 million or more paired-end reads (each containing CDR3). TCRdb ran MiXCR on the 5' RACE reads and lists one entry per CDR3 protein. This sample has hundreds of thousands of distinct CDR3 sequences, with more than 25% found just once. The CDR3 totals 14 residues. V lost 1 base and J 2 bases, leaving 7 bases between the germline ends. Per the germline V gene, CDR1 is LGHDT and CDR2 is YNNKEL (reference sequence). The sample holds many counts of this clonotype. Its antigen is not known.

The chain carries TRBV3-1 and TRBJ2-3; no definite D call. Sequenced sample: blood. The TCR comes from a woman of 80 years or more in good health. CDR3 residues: CASSQVINTDTQYF. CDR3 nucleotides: TGTGCCAGCAGCCAAGTTATTAACACAGATACGCAGTATTTT.